This TCR beta chain was observed in a study of post-analysis software for immune sequencing data. Overall study: Disease trajectories encompassed relapsing-remitting, secondary progressive and progressive-relapsing multiple sclerosis.

Each TCR beta cDNA library carried unique molecular identifiers. TCRdb passed the PCR reads through MiXCR, listing each CDR3 protein once. The sample holds hundreds of thousands of distinct CDR3 sequences; about 40% are singletons and the top ten take around 4.8%. General study findings and limits: Patients used about 5 TRBV segments, including TRBV5-6, TRBV5-1 and TRBV20-1, more often than controls.

The ends were cut back, 3 bases at V and 6 bases at J, with 9 bases in the middle. Germline V gene data show CDR1 as SEHNR and CDR2 as FQNEAQ (reference sequence). The CDR3 totals 13 residues. In this sample, this clonotype turned up many times. What it binds is not known. The rearrangement uses TRBV7-9 and TRBJ2-1; D possibly corresponds to TRBD2 (5 bases). The sample taken for sequencing was blood. The origin of this receptor is a girl aged 10-17 years with multiple sclerosis. The CDR3 loop is CASSFRGANEQFF. The CDR3 coding sequence is TGTGCCAGCAGCTTTCGGGGAGCCAATGAGCAGTTCTTC.